Listed here are 2 T cell receptor beta chains from one sample, sequenced in a study of blood T cells in healthy people across ages. Primers used in a second PCR of roughly 6 to 11 cycles were a sample-barcoded 5' primer and a J-beta primer mix. TCRdb re-analysed the 5' RACE reads in MiXCR, keeping a single row per CDR3 protein. Of approximately 1.5 million distinct CDR3 sequences in the sample, almost 35% were seen once. Specimen: blood. The receptors here all came from a woman younger than 45 in good health.

This chain links TRBV28 with TRBJ2-3; 7 nucleotides line up with TRBD1. CDR3 length equals 15 residues. Germline V CDR1 and CDR2: MDHEN, SYDVKM. Trimming took 8 bases from V and 1 from J; bases not matched to a gene: 9. The CDR3 DNA is TGTGCCAGCGGTCCTTACAGGGGAGGCACAGATACGCAGTATTTT. As protein: CASGPYRGGTDTQYF.

The J gene is TRBJ2-7, the V gene TRBV5-4; 8 bases align to TRBD1. Trimming took 4 bases from V and 3 from J; bases not matched to a gene: 9. Germline CDR1 SGHNT, CDR2 YYREEE (reference sequence). The CDR3 contains 15 residues. As DNA, the CDR3 is TGTGCCAGCAGCCATCCGACAGGGGCCTTCTACGAGCAGTACTTC. The encoded protein is CASSHPTGAFYEQYF.